Below, 8 T cell receptor beta chains from the same sample are listed, as sequenced in a study of blood T cell repertoires in COVID-19. This table comes from immunoSEQ multiplex PCR, and its TCRdb copy is limited to in-frame clones, with some not included. The sample shows 27,000 or so clones, roughly 89% of them seen only once. Sequencing was performed on peripheral blood. Source of these receptors: a man between 65 and 85 years old with active COVID-19.

This chain connects TRBV2 to TRBJ2-5, with D possibly TRBD2 on 6 matching bases. Trimming left V 7 bases short and J 5 bases short, with 17 bases between. Per the germline V gene, CDR1 is SNHLY and CDR2 is FYNNEI. The CDR3 contains 14 residues. DNA of the CDR3: TGTGCCAGCAAAACCACCGGGGGATCGGAGACCCAGTACTTC. Translation gives CASKTTGGSETQYF. Combining the CDR3 with reference TRBV2 and TRBJ2-5 gives the whole variable domain EPEVTQTPSHQVTQMGQEVILRCVPISNHLYFYWYRQILGQKVEFLVSFYNNEISEKSEIFDDQFSVERPDGSNFTLKIRSTKLEDSAMYFCASKTTGGSETQYFGPGTRLLVL.

CDR3 in amino acids: CASSLEPTDNEQFF. CDR3 nucleotide sequence: TGCGCCAGCAGCTTGGAGCCTACGGACAATGAGCAGTTCTTC. The rearrangement joins TRBV5-1 to TRBJ2-1; D not certain. Germline values: CDR1 SGHRS, CDR2 YFSETQ. Trimming took 0 bases from V and 5 from J, leaving 9 bases between them. The CDR3 has 14 residues.

This clone was counted only a few times. The chain recombines TRBV4-3 with TRBJ1-3, with a possible D match to TRBD1 (6 bases). This CDR3 region has 19 residues. CDR1 is LGHNA, CDR2 YSLEER, per germline. The V gene lost 0 bases and the J gene lost 0 bases, with 18 bases spanning the gap. CDR3 amino acids: CASSQDAQGIKSSGNTIYF. CDR3 DNA sequence: TGCGCCAGCAGCCAAGATGCACAGGGAATAAAGAGCTCTGGAAACACCATATATTTT.

J is TRBJ2-3 and V is TRBV6-2 or TRBV6-3; 9 positions agree with TRBD1. J lost 3 bases, V lost 6 bases, and 10 bases had no gene match. The CDR3 is made up of 16 amino acids. Germline loops: CDR1 MNHEY, CDR2 SVGEGT. Here the CDR3 reads CASSPHLGTGTDTQYF. The DNA of the CDR3 is TGTGCCAGCAGCCCCCATTTGGGGACAGGGACAGATACGCAGTATTTT.

The DNA for the CDR3 is TGTGCCAGCAGCTCCGACAGGGGACGCGAGCAGTTCTTC. As protein: CASSSDRGREQFF. V and J are TRBV7-3 and TRBJ2-1, with 8 positions matching TRBD1. V lost 4 bases, J lost 10 bases, and 6 bases stayed unmatched. The CDR3 runs 13 residues. Germline CDR1 SGHTA, CDR2 FQGTGA.

The chain links TRBV30 to TRBJ2-7; 7 bases agree with TRBD1. Germline lookup yields CDR1 GTSNPN and CDR2 SVGIG (reference sequence). V was clipped by 5 bases and J by 3 bases; unmatched bases: 10. The CDR3 has 14 residues. DNA of the CDR3: TGTGCCTGGGCCCCCTCACAGGGGAACTACGAGCAGTACTTC. This translates into CAWAPSQGNYEQYF.

This chain connects TRBV5-5 to TRBJ2-7, with D tentatively TRBD2 (5 bases). The CDR3 has 13 residues. V was clipped by 6 bases and J by 7 bases, with 17 bases between them. Germline V gene lookup returns CDR1 SGHKS and CDR2 YYEKEE (reference sequence). DNA of the CDR3: TGTGCCAGCATCGAGGAGGACTTCGAGGAGCAGTACTTC. Its protein product is CASIEEDFEEQYF.

V and J are TRBV5-1 and TRBJ2-5; 11 bases match TRBD2. Germline CDR1 is SGHRS and CDR2 is YFSETQ. With V trimmed by 0 bases and J by 5 bases, 6 bases remained unmatched. The CDR3 loop spans 16 amino acids. CDR3 nucleotides: TGCGCCAGCAGCTTGGGTCCTAGCGGGGGGCAGGAGACCCAGTACTTC. Translation: CASSLGPSGGQETQYF.